Presented here are 25 T cell receptor beta chains from one specimen sequenced in a study of T-cell memory formation after mild COVID-19. TCRdb itself ran the 5' RACE reads through MiXCR, one entry per CDR3 protein. The table has roughly 150,000 distinct CDR3 sequences, approximately 12% seen once. Sequenced input: PBMCs or a T cell subset sorted from them (not recorded which). These receptors were obtained from a young man who had mild COVID-19 (a few samples of this study predate the infection). Cell type and time point are not known.

This clonotype was seen only a few times. The V call is TRBV7-8, the J call TRBJ1-2; 8 positions match TRBD1. V lost 5 bases to trimming and J lost 2 bases; unmatched junction nucleotides: 10. The CDR3 extends over 16 amino acids. The germline V gene has CDR1 SGHVS and CDR2 FQNEAQ. The CDR3 coding sequence is TGTGCCAGCAGCCCCAAAAGGACAGGGTCGAACTATGGCTACACCTTC. Its translation: CASSPKRTGSNYGYTF.

The V and J genes are TRBV7-2 and TRBJ2-5; tentatively, D is TRBD1 (6 bases). Germline V gene data show CDR1 as SGHTA and CDR2 as FQGNSA. The V end lost 5 bases, the J end lost 1 base, and 14 bases lay between the germline ends. The length of the CDR3 is 15 residues. CDR3 in DNA: TGTGCCAGCAGCCAGAGGGTGGGGGCCCAAGAGACCCAGTACTTC. This encodes CASSQRVGAQETQYF.

This chain uses TRBV7-2 with TRBJ2-5, with 7 bases identical to TRBD1. The CDR3 extends over 15 amino acids. Trimming took 5 bases from V and 5 from J; bases not matched to a gene: 11. Germline V gene lookup returns CDR1 SGHTA and CDR2 FQGNSA. The CDR3 reads CASSPQLFRGETQYF. In DNA form, the CDR3 reads TGTGCCAGCAGCCCCCAGCTGTTCAGGGGGGAGACCCAGTACTTC.

The chain combines TRBV7-3 with TRBJ2-1; TRBD2 matches at 10 bases. This CDR3 has 16 residues. V dropped 5 bases and J dropped 7; count of bases not matched to a gene: 11. The V gene's germline CDR1 is SGHTA and CDR2 FQGTGA. CDR3 in DNA: TGTGCCAGCAGCCCCCCTGGGAGCGGGAGGGCAAATGAGCAGTTCTTC. This codes for CASSPPGSGRANEQFF.

This chain joins TRBV5-1 and TRBJ2-5; 8 positions match TRBD1. J lost 3 bases, V lost 2 bases, and 3 bases had no gene match. The CDR3 extends over 14 amino acids. Germline V gives CDR1 SGHRS, CDR2 YFSETQ. The CDR3 sequence is CASSFQGAEETQYF. The CDR3 DNA sequence: TGCGCCAGCAGCTTCCAGGGGGCAGAAGAGACCCAGTACTTC.

The CDR3 bases are TGTGCCAGCAGTTACTCCAGGGACACGGGAAACACCATATATTTT. This codes for CASSYSRDTGNTIYF. V usage is TRBV6-5 and J usage is TRBJ1-3, with D perhaps matching TRBD1 (6 bases). This CDR3 is 15 amino acids long. V dropped 0 bases and J dropped 4 bases, with 10 bases sitting between them. CDR1 and CDR2 from the germline V gene are MNHEY and SVGAGI.

This clonotype occurred a few times. The chain uses TRBV18 and TRBJ2-3; 8 bases match TRBD1. V shed 2 bases, J shed 5 bases, and the junction held 15 bases outside the gene matches. This CDR3 comprises 18 residues. Per germline, CDR1 KGHSH and CDR2 LQKENI. CDR3 coding DNA: TGTGCCAGCTCACCAATCCCCCTCCAGGGGGCCCGGGGAGATACGCAGTATTTT. Its protein is CASSPIPLQGARGDTQYF.

This clonotype was detected only a few times. The chain recombines TRBV12-3 or TRBV12-4 with TRBJ1-1; 9 bases align to TRBD1. The trim removed 7 bases at V and 11 bases at J, leaving 11 bases unmatched. This CDR3 has 13 residues. The DNA for the CDR3 is TGTGCCAGCACCCCGGGACAGGGATTGGGCGCTTTCTTT. Translating gives CASTPGQGLGAFF.

The chain combines TRBV10-3 with TRBJ1-6; D not resolved. V was cut by 11 bases and J by 0 bases, with 8 bases left in between. Germline CDR1 and CDR2: ENHRY and SYGVKD. The CDR3 consists of 13 residues. Here the CDR3 DNA reads TGTGCCTCCATTGACTCCTATAATTCACCCCTCCACTTT. Protein sequence: CASIDSYNSPLHF.

In its sample, this clonotype was seen many times. This chain connects TRBV7-2 to TRBJ2-2; D unresolved. Germline values: CDR1 SGHTA, CDR2 FQGNSA. V was shortened by 5 bases and J by 1 base, with 11 bases between the two germline ends. The CDR3 sequence is 15 residues long. Here the CDR3 reads CASSPVGLNTGELFF. DNA of the CDR3: TGTGCCAGCAGCCCGGTCGGTCTGAACACCGGGGAGCTGTTTTTT.

This rearrangement joins TRBV12-3 or TRBV12-4 to TRBJ1-1; TRBD1 might be the D (5 bases). V lost 5 bases and J 8 bases, leaving 18 bases between the germline ends. This CDR3 is 14 amino acids long. The chain's CDR3 is CASSLRPTTAEAFF. CDR3 coding DNA: TGTGCCAGCAGTCTCAGACCTACGACAGCGGAAGCTTTCTTT.

This clonotype has just a few counts. The chain joins TRBV6-2 or TRBV6-3 to TRBJ2-7, with D possibly matching TRBD2 (6 bases). The germline gives CDR1 MNHEY, CDR2 SVGEGT. CDR3 length: 15 amino acids. The germline V and J ends were trimmed by 0 bases and 7 bases, with 16 bases remaining between them. The CDR3 here is CASSYSTVRRGEQYF. Here the CDR3 DNA reads TGTGCCAGCAGTTACTCTACCGTTCGCCGGGGGGAGCAGTACTTC.

There are a few counts of this clonotype. The rearrangement links TRBV5-1 to TRBJ2-1, with D tentatively TRBD2 (5 bases). Germline CDR1 and CDR2: SGHRS and YFSETQ. The CDR3 extends over 15 amino acids. V lost 0 bases to trimming and J lost 6 bases, with 13 bases between them. The CDR3 DNA is TGCGCCAGCAGCTTGGCTGAGATGAGCGGCAATGAGCAGTTCTTC. It codes for CASSLAEMSGNEQFF.

This clonotype was detected many times. V gene TRBV20-1 combines with J gene TRBJ2-1; D gene uncertain. Germline V gives CDR1 DFQATT, CDR2 SNEGSKA (reference sequence). Deletions cut 2 bases from V and 4 bases from J, with 3 bases between. The CDR3 sequence is 11 residues long. CDR3 in DNA: TGCAGTGCTAGACAGTACAATGAGCAGTTCTTC. Translated: CSARQYNEQFF.

The chain carries TRBV3-1 and TRBJ2-7, with D unclear. CDR1 is LGHDT, CDR2 YNNKEL, per germline (reference sequence). CDR3 length: 14 residues. The germline V and J ends were trimmed by 2 bases and 5 bases, with 13 bases remaining between them. This CDR3 is CASSQQWGYHEQYF. As DNA, the CDR3 is TGTGCCAGCAGCCAACAATGGGGTTACCACGAGCAGTACTTC.

This clonotype has only a few counts. The chain employs TRBV24-1 and TRBJ1-3; D is undetermined. V gave up 8 bases and J gave up 0 bases, with 13 bases separating them. Germline CDR1 and CDR2: KGHDR and SFDVKD. CDR3 length: 15 residues. CDR3 protein: CATNRRTFSGNTIYF. The CDR3 region has the DNA TGTGCCACCAATCGCCGCACCTTCTCTGGAAACACCATATATTTT.

The chain couples TRBV5-1 to TRBJ2-5, with TRBD1 matching over 7 bases. The length of the CDR3 is 15 residues. Trimming at V came to 2 bases and at J to 4 bases, leaving 8 bases not matched to a gene. CDR1 and CDR2 from the germline V gene are SGHRS and YFSETQ. The CDR3 sequence is CASSFTDRVPETQYF. CDR3 nucleotide sequence: TGCGCCAGCAGCTTCACAGACAGGGTCCCAGAGACCCAGTACTTC.

This clonotype was counted between two and nine times. V is TRBV19 and J is TRBJ2-3, with D perhaps matching TRBD1 or TRBD2 (5 bases each). V was pared by 7 bases and J by 3 bases, with 17 bases between. The CDR3 runs 15 residues. Germline loops: CDR1 LNHDA, CDR2 SQIVND (reference sequence). This chain's CDR3 is CASTQGRGITDTQYF. CDR3 DNA: TGTGCCAGTACTCAGGGCCGAGGGATTACAGATACGCAGTATTTT.

The chain recombines TRBV6-2 or TRBV6-3 with TRBJ2-3; no clear D. The V gene lost 4 bases and the J gene lost 7 bases, with 6 bases spanning the gap. Germline assignment: CDR1 MNHEY and CDR2 SVGEGT. The CDR3 sequence is 11 residues long. The CDR3 nucleotides are TGTGCCAGCAGTTCAAGTTATACGCAGTATTTT. Translating gives CASSSSYTQYF.

The sample holds a few counts of this clonotype. The rearrangement uses TRBV7-3 and TRBJ2-5; 8 positions match TRBD1. This CDR3 comprises 16 residues. The J segment lost 4 bases and the V segment lost 1 base, leaving 8 bases of the junction unmatched. Looked up from germline, CDR1 is SGHTA and CDR2 is FQGTGA. CDR3 sequence: CASSLISGGRGETQYF. The DNA for the CDR3 is TGTGCCAGCAGCTTAATTTCAGGGGGCCGGGGAGAGACCCAGTACTTC.

This chain joins TRBV4-1 and TRBJ1-2; 9 bases are shared with TRBD1. V was pared by 4 bases and J by 2 bases, with 2 bases of the junction left unmatched. From germline, CDR1 is MGHRA and CDR2 YSYEKL. The CDR3 is made up of 14 amino acids. The CDR3 loop is CASSRGQGNYGYTF. The CDR3 DNA follows: TGCGCCAGCAGCCGAGGACAGGGGAACTATGGCTACACCTTC.

This sequence joins TRBV5-1 and TRBJ1-6, with a possible D match to TRBD1 (5 bases). There are 14 residues in the CDR3. The ends were cut back, 2 bases at V and 10 bases at J, with 13 bases in the middle. Germline-derived CDR1 and CDR2 are SGHRS and YFSETQ. The CDR3 sequence is CASSLTGTISPLHF. The CDR3 nucleotides read TGCGCCAGCAGCTTAACCGGGACGATCTCACCCCTCCACTTT.

The chain couples TRBV5-6 to TRBJ1-1; D is perhaps TRBD1 (6 bases). CDR1 and CDR2 (germline): SGHDT, YYEEEE. Trimming left V 4 bases short and J 5 bases short, with 12 bases between. The CDR3 contains 13 residues. The chain's CDR3 is CASSTDSRTEAFF. DNA for the CDR3: TGTGCCAGCAGCACGGACAGTCGGACTGAAGCTTTCTTT.

The chain is built from TRBV4-1 and TRBJ1-2, with 8 bases matching TRBD1. The length of the CDR3 is 18 residues. V dropped 0 bases and J dropped 3; count of bases not matched to a gene: 12. The germline V gene has CDR1 MGHRA and CDR2 YSYEKL. The DNA for the CDR3 is TGCGCCAGCAGCCAAGATCCGAGGGGGCAGGGGGCGGACTATGGCTACACCTTC. Amino acid sequence: CASSQDPRGQGADYGYTF.

The rearrangement joins TRBV2 to TRBJ1-1; D not resolved. Trimming shortened V by 7 bases and J by 2 bases, and 11 bases separated the two germline ends. In germline, CDR1 is SNHLY, CDR2 FYNNEI. The CDR3 covers 13 residues. CDR3 coding DNA: TGTGCCAGCAAAGTGCTGGAAAACACTGAAGCTTTCTTT. It codes for CASKVLENTEAFF.